The present T cell receptor beta chain was sequenced within a study of Ad26.COV2.S vaccination and SARS-CoV-2 variants. Clones were read by immunoSEQ multiplex PCR, and TCRdb kept only the in-frame ones, dropping some. The repertoire consists of about 430,000 clones, with 80% to 95% occurring once and the leading ten covering 9% to 15%. The CDR3 loop spans 14 amino acids. Germline V gives CDR1 SEHNR, CDR2 FQNEAQ (reference sequence). Sample treatment: around 19 received Ad26.COV2.S at low or high dose, single or two shots; several received placebo; per-sample allocation not given. Samples came from day 63 after the first vaccine or placebo injection. About this clone itself: What it binds is unknown. At one end the junction does not follow the germline gene, possibly because of a read error.

Study-wide findings and caveats: Compared with placebo recipients, vaccine recipients had higher spike-specific TCR breadth. The TCR breadth and depth analyses may have understated or missed part of the total T cell responses.

Sequences were derived from peripheral blood, sampled in a trial of Ad26.COV2.S vaccine versus placebo. The gene calls are TRBV7-9 and TRBJ2-5; TRBD2 agrees at 8 bases. This receptor was taken from a person between 18 and 65 years old who received the Ad26.COV2.S COVID-19 vaccine or a placebo. CDR3 bases: TGTGCCAGCAGCCTAGCGGGTGCGAAAGAGACCCAGTACTTC. Translation: CASSLAGAKETQYF.